The sequence of this T cell receptor beta chain was determined in a study of T cells in Graves' hyperthyroidism and ophthalmopathy. At least ten counts were recorded for this clonotype. It was RNA transcripts that yielded the amplified TCR beta CDR3 regions. The HTBI set primed first-round TCR CDR3 RT-PCR. Each CDR3 protein is one row after TCRdb ran MiXCR on the multiplex PCR reads. The sample records 490,000 or so distinct CDR3 sequences, around a fifth being singletons. The CDR3 is 14 residues long. The trim removed 5 bases at V and 2 bases at J, leaving 3 bases unmatched. From germline, CDR1 is MNHNS and CDR2 SASEGT.

The V gene is TRBV6-1, the J gene TRBJ2-7, with 10 bases lining up with TRBD1. Specimen: blood. The receptor was derived from an older woman with Graves' ophthalmopathy. The CDR3 protein is CASSWGQGTYEQYF. Written as DNA, the CDR3 is TGTGCCAGCAGTTGGGGACAGGGGACCTACGAGCAGTACTTC.